Shown below are 24 T cell receptor beta chains from a single sample sequenced in a study of T cell changes during pregnancy in multiple sclerosis. The data were produced by immunoSEQ multiplex PCR, yet TCRdb's version contains in-frame clones alone and is incomplete. Among under 70,000 clones listed, under 95% were seen once. Sequenced here: CD4+ T cells from peripheral blood mononuclear cells, sampled after pregnancy. The receptors were gathered from a female donor in good health, enrolled as a control in a pregnancy study.

The chain couples TRBV30 to TRBJ1-5, with D maybe TRBD1 (6 bases). CDR1 and CDR2 from the germline V gene are GTSNPN and SVGIG (reference sequence). This CDR3 contains 14 residues. Trimming pared 4 bases from V and 3 bases from J, leaving 13 bases between. The CDR3 loop reads CAWNPGHINQPQHF. The DNA for the CDR3 is TGTGCCTGGAATCCGGGACACATCAATCAGCCCCAGCATTTT. Full variable domain (outside the CDR3, taken from reference TRBV30 and TRBJ1-5): SQTIHQWPATLVQPVGSPLSLECTVEGTSNPNLYWYRQAAGRGLQLLFYSVGIGQISSEVPQNLSASRPQDRQFILSSKKLLLSDSGFYLCAWNPGHINQPQHFGDGTRLSIL.

The V and J genes are TRBV7-3 and TRBJ2-1, with 7 bases aligning to TRBD2. V lost 5 bases and J lost 5; bases outside the gene matches: 15. The CDR3 extends over 17 amino acids. CDR1 is SGHTA and CDR2 is FQGTGA in the germline V gene. The CDR3 DNA reads TGTGCCAGCAGCCCGACCCCTTGGTGGGGGGGGAACAATGAGCAGTTCTTC. Its protein product is CASSPTPWWGGNNEQFF.

This chain links TRBV6-5 with TRBJ1-4, with TRBD1 identical over 9 bases. Trimming cost V 6 bases and J 4 bases; bases outside gene matches: 3. Germline V lookup: CDR1 MNHEY, CDR2 SVGAGI. The CDR3 covers 14 residues. The CDR3 region has the DNA TGTGCCAGCAGAAAGACAGGGGGTAATGAAAAACTGTTTTTT. Translating gives CASRKTGGNEKLFF.

V is TRBV29-1 and J is TRBJ1-1; maybe TRBD1 (5 bases). The V gene's germline CDR1 is SQVTM and CDR2 ANQGSEA. Between the trimmed V and J ends, which lost 0 bases and 4 bases, there was a span of 15 bases. The CDR3 covers 15 residues. The CDR3: CSVEDHKGRVTEAFF. The DNA for the CDR3 is TGCAGCGTTGAAGATCATAAGGGGAGGGTCACTGAAGCTTTCTTT.

A single count supports this clone. J is TRBJ1-3 and V is TRBV30; D remains unclear. The CDR3 is made up of 16 amino acids. V lost 2 bases, J lost 0 bases, and 14 bases lay in between. CDR1 is GTSNPN, CDR2 SVGIG, per germline (reference sequence). CDR3: CAWSKSKHGSGNTIYF. The DNA of the CDR3 is TGTGCCTGGAGTAAATCAAAGCACGGCTCTGGAAACACCATATATTTT.

The V gene is TRBV15, the J gene TRBJ1-2; the match to TRBD1 covers 7 bases. V lost 0 bases to trimming and J lost 4 bases; unmatched junction nucleotides: 8. This CDR3 region has 16 residues. Germline V lookup: CDR1 LNHNV, CDR2 YYDKDF (reference sequence). The CDR3 coding sequence is TGTGCCACCAGCAGAGATCGTGGAGGACAGGTCTATGGCTACACCTTC. It encodes CATSRDRGGQVYGYTF.

The CDR3 DNA reads TGTGCCAGCAGTGGGGACAGCTTAGTTCACTACAATGAGCAGTTCTTC. Protein: CASSGDSLVHYNEQFF. This chain uses TRBV6-1 with TRBJ2-1; 7 nucleotides line up with TRBD1. The CDR3 has 16 amino acids. The V gene's germline CDR1 is MNHNS and CDR2 SASEGT. Trimming cost V 4 bases and J 3 bases; bases outside gene matches: 9.

CDR3 bases: TGTGCCAGCAGCTTATCCGGAGGGGATTCACCCCTCCACTTT. Translating gives CASSLSGGDSPLHF. The gene calls are TRBV7-2 and TRBJ1-6, with D maybe TRBD1 (5 bases). Germline assignment: CDR1 SGHTA and CDR2 FQGNSA. The CDR3 length is 14 residues. Trimming left V 2 bases short and J 8 bases short, with 10 bases between.

About this clone: A junction boundary mismatches the germline segment, possibly from a read error. This chain joins TRBV18 and TRBJ2-5, with TRBD1 matching 9 bases. The CDR3 spans 12 residues. From germline, CDR1 is KGHSH and CDR2 LQKENI. The chain's CDR3 is CASSPSGTGYHF. For the CDR3, the DNA is TGTGCCAGCTCACCAAGTGGGACAGGGTATCACTTC.

The chain links TRBV11-2 to TRBJ2-1; possible D gene TRBD2, 5 bases. V was clipped by 7 bases and J by 5 bases, with 9 bases between them. The CDR3 contains 12 residues. Germline values: CDR1 SGHAT, CDR2 FQNNGV. CDR3: CASKRGNNEQFF. The CDR3 DNA sequence: TGTGCCAGCAAACGAGGGAACAATGAGCAGTTCTTC.

This rearrangement joins TRBV30 to TRBJ1-3; no firm D call. The CDR3 has 16 residues. Trimming cost V 0 bases and J 5 bases, with 17 bases left between them. The V gene's germline CDR1 is GTSNPN and CDR2 SVGIG (reference sequence). The CDR3 DNA is TGTGCCTGGAGTGTAGAGGCGAAAGGGAGGAGAAACACCATATATTTT. Its translation: CAWSVEAKGRRNTIYF.

The chain has TRBV6-4 and TRBJ2-3, with 14 positions matching TRBD2. Trimming removed 6 bases from V and 5 bases from J; junction bases left unmatched: 7. This CDR3 is 16 amino acids long. Germline loops: CDR1 MRHNA, CDR2 SNTAGT. The CDR3 DNA is TGTGCCAGCAGCCCGACTAGCGGGGGGGCGAGAGATACGCAGTATTTT. Residues: CASSPTSGGARDTQYF.

CDR3 loop: CASSLERTGIGYTF. Here the CDR3 DNA reads TGTGCCAGCAGCTTAGAGAGGACAGGGATTGGCTACACCTTC. The chain combines TRBV11-2 with TRBJ1-2, with TRBD1 identical over 8 bases. V was pared by 0 bases and J by 7 bases, with 4 bases of the junction left unmatched. The CDR3 is made up of 14 amino acids. From germline, CDR1 is SGHAT and CDR2 FQNNGV.

The chain has TRBV6-5 and TRBJ1-5; weak D call: TRBD1 (6 bases). Trimming removed 8 bases from V and 8 bases from J, with 16 bases in between. Germline V lookup: CDR1 MNHEY, CDR2 SVGAGI. The CDR3 consists of 13 residues. CDR3: CASRRGGREPQHF. Here the CDR3 DNA reads TGTGCCAGCCGCAGGGGCGGGAGGGAGCCCCAGCATTTT.

CDR3 sequence (DNA): TGTGCCAGTACTTCAGGGGCCCTTGATTATGGCTACACCTTC. Translating gives CASTSGALDYGYTF. The chain is built from TRBV2 and TRBJ1-2; D perhaps matches TRBD1 (6 bases). Germline CDR1 SNHLY, CDR2 FYNNEI. CDR3 length: 14 amino acids. V dropped 9 bases and J dropped 5 bases, with 19 bases sitting between them. The variable domain in full, with the rest retrieved from reference TRBV2 and TRBJ1-2, is EPEVTQTPSHQVTQMGQEVILRCVPISNHLYFYWYRQILGQKVEFLVSFYNNEISEKSEIFDDQFSVERPDGSNFTLKIRSTKLEDSAMYFCASTSGALDYGYTFGSGTRLTVV.

This sequence joins TRBV6-1 and TRBJ2-6; D is possibly TRBD1 (5 bases). CDR1 is MNHNS, CDR2 SASEGT, per germline. The CDR3 length is 16 residues. V was trimmed by 3 bases and J by 0 bases, leaving 9 bases between them. The DNA of the CDR3 is TGTGCCAGCAGTGAGACAGTAAGCTCTGGGGCCAACGTCCTGACTTTC. This sequence encodes CASSETVSSGANVLTF.

The rearrangement joins TRBV6-5 to TRBJ1-1; 10 bases agree with TRBD1. The CDR3 sequence is 13 residues long. Germline CDR1 reads MNHEY; CDR2 reads SVGAGI. Germline trimming cut 4 bases from V and 10 bases from J; bases unmatched to any gene: 6. This CDR3 is CASSLDRGLGAFF. Here the CDR3 DNA reads TGTGCCAGCAGTTTAGACAGGGGGCTCGGAGCTTTCTTT.

This rearrangement joins TRBV7-3 to TRBJ1-3; 7 bases fit TRBD1. Germline lookup yields CDR1 SGHTA and CDR2 FQGTGA. V lost 5 bases to trimming and J lost 2 bases; unmatched junction nucleotides: 6. The CDR3 is 15 residues long. In nucleotides, the CDR3 is TGTGCCAGCAGCCCACGGACAGGCGCTGGAAACACCATATATTTT. Amino acid sequence: CASSPRTGAGNTIYF.

This chain joins TRBV11-2 and TRBJ2-2; 11 bases line up with TRBD1. The junction had 3 bases not matched to a gene; V was cut back by 5 bases and J by 4 bases. Per the germline V gene, CDR1 is SGHAT and CDR2 is FQNNGV. This CDR3 contains 15 residues. The CDR3 bases are TGTGCCAGCAGCCGGGACAGGGGGACCACCGGGGAGCTGTTTTTT. This encodes CASSRDRGTTGELFF.

The CDR3 spells CASSARQVVGETQYF. CDR3 nucleotides: TGTGCCAGCAGCGCCAGACAGGTTGTGGGAGAGACCCAGTACTTC. The V call is TRBV7-8, the J call TRBJ2-5; possibly TRBD1 for D (6 bases). The CDR3 is made up of 15 amino acids. From germline, CDR1 is SGHVS and CDR2 FQNEAQ. Trimming took off 5 bases at V and 4 bases at J, with 17 bases between the two ends.

This chain uses TRBV7-2 with TRBJ1-2; D is ambiguous. The CDR3 is made up of 12 amino acids. Germline V lookup: CDR1 SGHTA, CDR2 FQGNSA. V was trimmed by 3 bases and J by 7 bases, leaving 9 bases between them. The CDR3 loop is CASSFYQAGYTF. For the CDR3, the DNA is TGTGCCAGCAGCTTTTATCAGGCTGGCTACACCTTC.

J is TRBJ2-1 and V is TRBV7-3, with 9 positions matching TRBD1. The CDR3 spans 14 residues. Germline lookup yields CDR1 SGHTA and CDR2 FQGTGA. J was trimmed by 9 bases and V by 4 bases; bases with no gene match: 7. CDR3 nucleotide sequence: TGTGCCAGCAGCTCACCACAGGGGGCGGGTGAGCAGTTCTTC. Its protein is CASSSPQGAGEQFF.

The V call is TRBV5-4, the J call TRBJ1-1, with 9 positions matching TRBD1. In germline, CDR1 is SGHNT, CDR2 YYREEE (reference sequence). There are 13 residues in the CDR3. The ends lost 5 bases at V and 13 bases at J; junction bases unmatched: 12. The CDR3 sequence is CASSSWDRAGDFF. The CDR3, as DNA: TGTGCCAGCAGTTCCTGGGACAGGGCTGGGGATTTCTTT.

This clone has only one observation. The rearrangement uses TRBV30 and TRBJ2-5, with TRBD2 matching 13 bases. The CDR3 has 20 residues. From germline, CDR1 is GTSNPN and CDR2 SVGIG (reference sequence). V lost 2 bases, J lost 4 bases, and 19 bases stayed unmatched. The CDR3 sequence: CAWSQLSGTSGGGGAETQYF. CDR3 sequence (DNA): TGTGCCTGGAGTCAACTCTCCGGAACTAGCGGGGGGGGTGGAGCAGAGACCCAGTACTTC.